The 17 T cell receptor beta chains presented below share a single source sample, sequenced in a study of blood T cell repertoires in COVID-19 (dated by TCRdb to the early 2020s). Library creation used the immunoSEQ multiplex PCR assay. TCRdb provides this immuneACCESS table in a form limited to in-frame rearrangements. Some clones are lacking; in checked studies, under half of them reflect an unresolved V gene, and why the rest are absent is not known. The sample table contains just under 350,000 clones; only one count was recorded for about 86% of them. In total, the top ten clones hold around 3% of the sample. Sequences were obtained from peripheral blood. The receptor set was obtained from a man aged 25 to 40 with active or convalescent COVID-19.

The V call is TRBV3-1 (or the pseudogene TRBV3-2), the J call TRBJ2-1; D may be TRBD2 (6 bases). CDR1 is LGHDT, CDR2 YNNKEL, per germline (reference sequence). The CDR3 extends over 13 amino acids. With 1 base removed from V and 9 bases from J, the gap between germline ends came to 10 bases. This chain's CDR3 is CASSQAGVAEQFF. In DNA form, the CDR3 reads TGTGCCAGCAGCCAAGCGGGAGTAGCTGAGCAGTTCTTC.

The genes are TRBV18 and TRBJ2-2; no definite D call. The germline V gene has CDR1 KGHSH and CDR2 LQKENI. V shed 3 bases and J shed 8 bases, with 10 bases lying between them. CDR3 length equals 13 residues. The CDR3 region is CASSPRVAGELFF. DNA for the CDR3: TGTGCCAGCTCACCCCGGGTTGCGGGGGAGCTGTTTTTT.

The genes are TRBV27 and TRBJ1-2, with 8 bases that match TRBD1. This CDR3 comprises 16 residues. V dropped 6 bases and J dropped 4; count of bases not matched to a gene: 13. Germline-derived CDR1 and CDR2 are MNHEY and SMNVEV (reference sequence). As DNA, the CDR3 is TGTGCCAGCAGGGCGACAGGGGCCACTTGGATCTATGGCTACACCTTC. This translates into CASRATGATWIYGYTF.

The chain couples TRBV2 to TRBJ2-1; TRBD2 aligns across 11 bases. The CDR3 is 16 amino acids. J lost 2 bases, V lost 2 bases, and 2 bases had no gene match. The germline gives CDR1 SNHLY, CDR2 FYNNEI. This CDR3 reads CASSETTSGAYNEQFF. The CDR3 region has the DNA TGTGCCAGCAGTGAAACGACTAGCGGGGCCTACAATGAGCAGTTCTTC.

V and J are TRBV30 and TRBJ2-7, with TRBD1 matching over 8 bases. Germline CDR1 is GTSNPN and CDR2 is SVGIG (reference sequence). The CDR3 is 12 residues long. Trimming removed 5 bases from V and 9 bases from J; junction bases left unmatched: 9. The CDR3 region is CAWGQGDRGQYF. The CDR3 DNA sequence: TGTGCCTGGGGACAGGGCGACAGGGGGCAGTACTTC.

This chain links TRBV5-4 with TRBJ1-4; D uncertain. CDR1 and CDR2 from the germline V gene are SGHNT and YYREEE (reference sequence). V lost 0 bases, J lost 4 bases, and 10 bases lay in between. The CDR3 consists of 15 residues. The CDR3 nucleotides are TGTGCCAGCAGCTTGGCGGGCGGGAATAATGAAAAACTGTTTTTT. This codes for CASSLAGGNNEKLFF.

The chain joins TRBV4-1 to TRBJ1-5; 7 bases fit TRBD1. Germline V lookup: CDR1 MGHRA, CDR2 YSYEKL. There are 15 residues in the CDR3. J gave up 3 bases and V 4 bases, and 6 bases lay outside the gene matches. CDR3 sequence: CASSPRQGLNQPQHF. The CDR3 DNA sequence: TGCGCCAGCAGCCCCAGACAGGGCCTCAATCAGCCCCAGCATTTT.

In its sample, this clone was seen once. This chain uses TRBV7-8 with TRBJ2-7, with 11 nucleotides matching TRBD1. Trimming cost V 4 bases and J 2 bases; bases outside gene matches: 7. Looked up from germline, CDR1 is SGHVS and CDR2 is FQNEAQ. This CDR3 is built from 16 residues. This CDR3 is CASSSRTGGYTYEQYF. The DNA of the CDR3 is TGTGCCAGCAGCTCCCGGACAGGGGGCTACACCTACGAGCAGTACTTC.

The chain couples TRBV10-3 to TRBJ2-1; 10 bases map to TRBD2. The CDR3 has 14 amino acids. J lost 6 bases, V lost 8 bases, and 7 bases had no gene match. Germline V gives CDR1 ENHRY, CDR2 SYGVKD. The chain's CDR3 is CAIGQRGGVNEQFF. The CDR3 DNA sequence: TGTGCCATCGGTCAGCGGGGGGGCGTCAATGAGCAGTTCTTC.

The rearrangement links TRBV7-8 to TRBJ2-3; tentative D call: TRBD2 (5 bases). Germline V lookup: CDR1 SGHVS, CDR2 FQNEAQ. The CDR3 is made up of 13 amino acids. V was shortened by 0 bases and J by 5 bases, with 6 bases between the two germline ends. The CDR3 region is CASSLADLDTQYF. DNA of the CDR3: TGTGCCAGCAGCTTAGCGGACTTAGATACGCAGTATTTT.

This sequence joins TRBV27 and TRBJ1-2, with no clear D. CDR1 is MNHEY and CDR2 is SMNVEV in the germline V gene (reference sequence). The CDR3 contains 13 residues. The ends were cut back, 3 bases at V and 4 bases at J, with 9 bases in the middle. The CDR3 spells CASSFSLSYGYTF. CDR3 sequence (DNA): TGTGCCAGCAGTTTCTCCCTCTCCTATGGCTACACCTTC.

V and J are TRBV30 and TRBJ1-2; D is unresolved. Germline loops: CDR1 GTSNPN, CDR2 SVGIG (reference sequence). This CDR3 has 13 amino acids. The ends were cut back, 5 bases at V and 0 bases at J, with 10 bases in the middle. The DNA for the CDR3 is TGTGCCTGGGGCAGAAACACTAACTATGGCTACACCTTC. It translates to CAWGRNTNYGYTF.

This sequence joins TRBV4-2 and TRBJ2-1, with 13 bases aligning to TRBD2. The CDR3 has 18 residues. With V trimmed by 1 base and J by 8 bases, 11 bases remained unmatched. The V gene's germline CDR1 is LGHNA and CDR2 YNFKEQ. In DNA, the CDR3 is TGTGCCAGCAGCCAAGTCCTTTCCGGGACTAGCGGGGTATATGAGCAGTTCTTC. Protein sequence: CASSQVLSGTSGVYEQFF.

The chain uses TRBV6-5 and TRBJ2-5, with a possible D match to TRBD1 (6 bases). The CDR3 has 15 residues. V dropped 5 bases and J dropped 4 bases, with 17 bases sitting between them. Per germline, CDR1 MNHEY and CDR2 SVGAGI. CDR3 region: CASSQSPGAGETQYF. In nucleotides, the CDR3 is TGTGCCAGCAGTCAATCTCCAGGGGCTGGAGAGACCCAGTACTTC.

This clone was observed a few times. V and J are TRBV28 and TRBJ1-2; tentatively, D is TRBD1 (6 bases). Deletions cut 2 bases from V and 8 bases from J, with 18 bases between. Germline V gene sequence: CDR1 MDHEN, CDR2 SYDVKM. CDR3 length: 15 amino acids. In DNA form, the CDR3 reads TGTGCCAGCAGTTTAGGTTCGGGGGGCGAATTCGGCTACACCTTC. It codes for CASSLGSGGEFGYTF.

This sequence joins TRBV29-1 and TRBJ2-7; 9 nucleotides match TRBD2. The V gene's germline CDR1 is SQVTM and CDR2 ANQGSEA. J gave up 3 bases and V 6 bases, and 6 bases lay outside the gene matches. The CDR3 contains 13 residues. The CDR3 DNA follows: TGCAGCGTACGACTAGCGGTTCGCTACGAGCAGTACTTC. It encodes CSVRLAVRYEQYF.

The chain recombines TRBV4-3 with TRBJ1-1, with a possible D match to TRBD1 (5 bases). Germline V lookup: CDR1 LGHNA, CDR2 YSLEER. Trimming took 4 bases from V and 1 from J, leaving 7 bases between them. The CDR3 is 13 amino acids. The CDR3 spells CASSPGGNTEAFF. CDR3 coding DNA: TGCGCCAGCAGCCCGGGGGGGAACACTGAAGCTTTCTTT.